Described below is a single TCR beta chain sequence and its context. V lost 1 base and J lost 0, with 6 bases in between. CDR3 size: 15 residues. Germline V CDR1 and CDR2: SGHAT, FQNNGV. This sample is drawn from a study of early T cells in non-severe SARS-CoV-2 infection. Background on the study: RNA in bulk from unsorted whole blood was sequenced, and chains were unpaired.

Via MiXCR, TCRdb re-called the 5' RACE reads, giving one row per CDR3 protein. The sample shows roughly 72,000 distinct CDR3 sequences, over 10% of them seen only once. This TCR was sampled from an adult who was a healthcare worker with PCR-confirmed SARS-CoV-2 infection or an uninfected control (not recorded which). This sequence joins TRBV11-2 and TRBJ1-4; D unresolved. The specimen was whole blood. CDR3 in amino acids: CASSLGRATNEKLFF. CDR3 DNA sequence: TGTGCCAGCAGCTTAGGGAGAGCAACTAATGAAAAACTGTTTTTT.